A single sample gave rise to the 22 T cell receptor beta chains below, sequenced in a study of blood T cell repertoires in COVID-19. The table came from immunoSEQ multiplex PCR; TCRdb's copy has only in-frame clones and leaves some out. The sample carries 70,000 to 80,000 clones, around 83% recorded once. The specimen sequenced was peripheral blood. The receptors were gathered from an elderly man with acute or convalescent COVID-19.

V gene TRBV28 combines with J gene TRBJ1-1; D not certain. The V end was cut by 3 bases, the J end by 1 base, with 9 bases between. Germline V gene sequence: CDR1 MDHEN, CDR2 SYDVKM. This CDR3 region has 14 residues. CDR3 amino acids: CASSLEEKNTEAFF. The DNA of the CDR3 is TGTGCCAGCAGTTTGGAGGAAAAGAACACTGAAGCTTTCTTT.

The chain uses TRBV2 and TRBJ2-1, with a tentative D call TRBD2 (6 bases). The V gene's germline CDR1 is SNHLY and CDR2 FYNNEI. V lost 7 bases to trimming and J lost 2 bases, with 21 bases between them. CDR3 length: 17 residues. Here the CDR3 DNA reads TGTGCCAGCAATACTTGGGGGGAGAAAATAACCTACAATGAGCAGTTCTTC. Protein product: CASNTWGEKITYNEQFF. Drawing the rest from reference TRBV2 and TRBJ2-1, the complete variable domain is EPEVTQTPSHQVTQMGQEVILRCVPISNHLYFYWYRQILGQKVEFLVSFYNNEISEKSEIFDDQFSVERPDGSNFTLKIRSTKLEDSAMYFCASNTWGEKITYNEQFFGPGTRLTVL.

The chain carries TRBV18 and TRBJ2-5; D gene uncertain. The germline gives CDR1 KGHSH, CDR2 LQKENI. The V end lost 3 bases, the J end lost 5 bases, and 7 bases lay between the germline ends. This CDR3 spans 12 amino acids. The CDR3 sequence is CASSPSRETQYF. The CDR3 nucleotides read TGTGCCAGCTCACCCTCCAGGGAGACCCAGTACTTC.

The J gene is TRBJ1-5, the V gene TRBV5-5, with TRBD1 identical over 7 bases. V lost 5 bases to trimming and J lost 5 bases; unmatched junction nucleotides: 7. The CDR3 has 14 amino acids. Germline V CDR1 and CDR2: SGHKS, YYEKEE (reference sequence). The CDR3 here is CASRTGTDDQPQHF. CDR3 in DNA: TGTGCCAGCAGAACCGGGACAGACGATCAGCCCCAGCATTTT. Supplemented by reference TRBV5-5 and TRBJ1-5, the full variable domain reads DAGVTQSPTHLIKTRGQQVTLRCSPISGHKSVSWYQQVLGQGPQFIFQYYEKEERGRGNFPDRFSARQFPNYSSELNVNALLLGDSALYLCASRTGTDDQPQHFGDGTRLSIL.

J is TRBJ1-3 and V is TRBV28, with D unresolved. V lost 6 bases and J 0 bases, leaving 12 bases between the germline ends. Per germline, CDR1 MDHEN and CDR2 SYDVKM. The CDR3 runs to 15 residues. The CDR3 is CASSLRKSSGNTIYF. The DNA of the CDR3 is TGTGCCAGCAGCTTGAGGAAGAGCTCTGGAAACACCATATATTTT. Drawing the rest from reference TRBV28 and TRBJ1-3, the complete variable domain is DVKVTQSSRYLVKRTGEKVFLECVQDMDHENMFWYRQDPGLGLRLIYFSYDVKMKEKGDIPEGYSVSREKKERFSLILESASTNQTSMYLCASSLRKSSGNTIYFGEGSWLTVV.

V is TRBV6-6 and J is TRBJ1-4, with 9 positions matching TRBD1. V trimming: 5 bases; J trimming: 7 bases; junction bases outside the gene matches: 8. The CDR3 has 15 amino acids. Per germline, CDR1 MNHNY and CDR2 SVGAGI (reference sequence). CDR3 amino acids: CASSPTGGRGEKLFF. CDR3 nucleotides: TGTGCCAGCAGTCCTACAGGGGGCCGTGGTGAAAAACTGTTTTTT.

The chain has TRBV28 and TRBJ1-6; a weak D match, TRBD1 (6 bases). CDR1 MDHEN and CDR2 SYDVKM come from the germline V gene. Trimming removed 5 bases from V and 7 bases from J, with 15 bases in between. The CDR3 has 15 residues. In DNA form, the CDR3 reads TGTGCCAGCAGTACTCGGACAGCGAGCAATTCACCCCTCCACTTT. As protein: CASSTRTASNSPLHF.

The chain couples TRBV15 to TRBJ1-1; D is undetermined. The CDR3 sequence is 15 residues long. The germline gives CDR1 LNHNV, CDR2 YYDKDF (reference sequence). The V end was cut by 5 bases, the J end by 1 base, with 14 bases between. In DNA form, the CDR3 reads TGTGCCACCAGCGATCCCAGACATCCGAACACTGAAGCTTTCTTT. Its translation is CATSDPRHPNTEAFF. Full variable domain (outside the CDR3, taken from reference TRBV15 and TRBJ1-1): DAMVIQNPRYQVTQFGKPVTLSCSQTLNHNVMYWYQQKSSQAPKLLFHYYDKDFNNEADTPDNFQSRRPNTSFCFLDIRSPGLGDTAMYLCATSDPRHPNTEAFFGQGTRLTVV.

The chain combines TRBV6-5 with TRBJ1-4, with D hard to call. Trimming cost V 4 bases and J 0 bases, with 12 bases left between them. Germline V CDR1 and CDR2: MNHEY, SVGAGI. The CDR3 spans 16 residues. CDR3 coding DNA: TGTGCCAGCAGTTCGCCGGAGGCTGCAACTAATGAAAAACTGTTTTTT. This encodes CASSSPEAATNEKLFF.

This chain uses TRBV6-6 with TRBJ1-3; 8 bases are a match to TRBD1. V was pared by 6 bases and J by 4 bases, with 8 bases of the junction left unmatched. The CDR3 is 15 amino acids. Germline V gene data show CDR1 as MNHNY and CDR2 as SVGAGI (reference sequence). This chain's CDR3 is CASSSGGAGGNTIYF. The DNA of the CDR3 is TGTGCCAGCAGCTCAGGGGGCGCGGGGGGAAACACCATATATTTT.

The genes are TRBV6-2 or TRBV6-3 and TRBJ2-1; D might be TRBD2 (6 bases). Germline V gene data show CDR1 as MNHEY and CDR2 as SVGEGT. V was trimmed by 0 bases and J by 8 bases, leaving 14 bases between them. The CDR3 runs to 15 residues. The CDR3 DNA follows: TGTGCCAGCAGTTACTCGGGACTTTCTCGGGATGAGCAGTTCTTC. Its translation: CASSYSGLSRDEQFF.

This chain links TRBV4-1 with TRBJ1-1, with a weak D call TRBD1 (6 bases). The V gene's germline CDR1 is MGHRA and CDR2 YSYEKL. V gave up 0 bases and J gave up 3 bases, with 23 bases separating them. The CDR3 totals 19 residues. The CDR3 DNA follows: TGCGCCAGCAGCCAAGATTCGTTCCCCAATCGGGGGGCCCACACTGAAGCTTTCTTT. Amino acids: CASSQDSFPNRGAHTEAFF.

V gene TRBV7-9 combines with J gene TRBJ1-1; no clear D. The CDR3 sequence is 14 residues long. The germline V and J ends were trimmed by 3 bases and 5 bases, with 13 bases remaining between them. The germline V gene has CDR1 SEHNR and CDR2 FQNEAQ (reference sequence). Here the CDR3 DNA reads TGTGCCAGCAGCTTGACCCGACACGGAACTGAAGCTTTCTTT. Translated: CASSLTRHGTEAFF.

The genes are TRBV28 and TRBJ2-1; D not certain. This CDR3 region has 11 residues. The V end lost 5 bases, the J end lost 6 bases, and 5 bases lay between the germline ends. The germline CDR1 and CDR2 sequences are MDHEN and SYDVKM. CDR3 amino acids: CASSPRNEQFF. CDR3 DNA sequence: TGTGCCAGCAGTCCCCGCAATGAGCAGTTCTTC.

This clone was counted once. This chain connects TRBV7-9 to TRBJ1-1; D is perhaps TRBD1 (6 bases). V lost 5 bases, J lost 2 bases, and 15 bases lay in between. Looked up from germline, CDR1 is SEHNR and CDR2 is FQNEAQ (reference sequence). The CDR3 runs to 15 residues. CDR3 protein: CASSPSWGLNTEAFF. The CDR3 DNA sequence: TGTGCCAGCAGCCCCTCGTGGGGGCTAAACACTGAAGCTTTCTTT. Looking up the rest from reference TRBV7-9 and TRBJ1-1 gives the full variable domain: DTGVSQNPRHKITKRGQNVTFRCDPISEHNRLYWYRQTLGQGPEFLTYFQNEAQLEKSRLLSDRFSAERPKGSFSTLEIQRTEQGDSAMYLCASSPSWGLNTEAFFGQGTRLTVV.

Only one count was recorded for this clone. V usage is TRBV19 and J usage is TRBJ2-1; 13 nucleotides line up with TRBD2. Looked up from germline, CDR1 is LNHDA and CDR2 is SQIVND (reference sequence). J lost 8 bases, V lost 4 bases, and 2 bases had no gene match. The CDR3 covers 14 residues. CDR3 coding DNA: TGTGCCAGTAGTAGGACTAGCGGGAGCTATGAGCAGTTCTTC. Translating gives CASSRTSGSYEQFF.

The chain is built from TRBV28 and TRBJ1-2; D unclear. CDR3 length: 12 residues. Germline loops: CDR1 MDHEN, CDR2 SYDVKM. Trimming pared 7 bases from V and 4 bases from J, leaving 10 bases between. The CDR3 is CASTRLPYGYTF. The CDR3 nucleotides are TGTGCCAGCACAAGACTACCCTATGGCTACACCTTC.

In its sample, this clone was seen a few times. The chain is built from TRBV27 and TRBJ2-3, with TRBD2 matching over 12 bases. This CDR3 comprises 15 residues. Germline CDR1 MNHEY, CDR2 SMNVEV (reference sequence). The J segment lost 3 bases and the V segment lost 6 bases, leaving 4 bases of the junction unmatched. Written as DNA, the CDR3 is TGTGCCAGCAGCGCAGGACTAGCGGGAACAGATACGCAGTATTTT. Amino acids: CASSAGLAGTDTQYF.

The chain combines TRBV19 with TRBJ2-1; TRBD1 matches 7 bases. The CDR3 extends over 16 amino acids. The germline CDR1 and CDR2 sequences are LNHDA and SQIVND (reference sequence). After removal of 6 bases from V and 4 bases from J, the junction contained 12 bases not matched to a gene. The CDR3 bases are TGTGCCAGTAGCTCTCTACGGGACAGAGAATACAATGAGCAGTTCTTC. Its protein is CASSSLRDREYNEQFF. The full variable domain, its missing parts supplied by reference TRBV19 and TRBJ2-1, is DGGITQSPKYLFRKEGQNVTLSCEQNLNHDAMYWYRQDPGQGLRLIYYSQIVNDFQKGDIAEGYSVSREKKESFPLTVTSAQKNPTAFYLCASSSLRDREYNEQFFGPGTRLTVL.

This clone was found a few times. The chain uses TRBV9 and TRBJ1-3, with unresolved D. CDR3 length: 17 amino acids. V gave up 1 base and J gave up 0 bases, with 14 bases separating them. CDR1 and CDR2 (germline): SGDLS, YYNGEE. CDR3 nucleotides: TGTGCCAGCAGCGTAACAGATTCTCCAAGCTCTGGAAACACCATATATTTT. It yields the protein CASSVTDSPSSGNTIYF.

The chain recombines TRBV19 with TRBJ1-5; D remains ambiguous. Per the germline V gene, CDR1 is LNHDA and CDR2 is SQIVND (reference sequence). This CDR3 comprises 13 residues. The ends were cut back, 8 bases at V and 0 bases at J, with 8 bases in the middle. The CDR3 coding sequence is TGTGCCAGTGCTAAATATAGCAATCAGCCCCAGCATTTT. This sequence encodes CASAKYSNQPQHF.

The chain has TRBV11-2 and TRBJ2-7; the match to TRBD1 covers 9 bases. The CDR3 loop spans 14 amino acids. The germline CDR1 and CDR2 sequences are SGHAT and FQNNGV. V lost 1 base to trimming and J lost 3 bases; unmatched junction nucleotides: 1. CDR3 nucleotides: TGTGCCAGCAGCTTAGGGGACAGGGACTACGAGCAGTACTTC. Protein sequence: CASSLGDRDYEQYF.